This T cell receptor beta chain was sequenced in a study of blood T cell repertoires in COVID-19. This clone is a singleton in its sample. The CDR3 totals 15 residues. CDR1 and CDR2 (germline): DFQATT, SNEGSKA (reference sequence). Trimming left V 3 bases short and J 2 bases short, with 15 bases between. Profiling relied on immunoSEQ multiplex PCR, and the TCRdb table lists in-frame clones only, not all of them. The sample includes roughly 54,000 clones, around four fifths of them seen just once. The receptor was isolated from a man aged 50-59 years with acute or convalescent COVID-19. The source material was peripheral blood. The genes are TRBV20-1 and TRBJ2-3; unclear D gene. The CDR3 is CSASHNPFITDTQYF. CDR3 DNA: TGCAGTGCTAGTCACAACCCCTTCATCACAGATACGCAGTATTTT.